Listed below are T cell receptor beta chains from one sample, sequenced in a study of T cells in Graves' hyperthyroidism and ophthalmopathy. From the multiplex PCR reads, TCRdb called clonotypes with MiXCR, one entry per CDR3 protein. The sample carries around 300,000 distinct CDR3 sequences, less than 30% recorded once. Sequencing was carried out using blood. These receptors were taken from a man aged 40-49 years with Graves' hyperthyroidism that later progressed to Graves' ophthalmopathy. Both conserved end residues are part of each CDR3. Fields, in order: V gene, clone size, D gene, CDR3 protein. A D gene is named only where the DNA matches it firmly. Part of the rows lack a size; the others show once, few, many or a class for expanded clones.

V: TRBV11-2
size: many
D: .
CDR3: CASSFFAPEAFF

V: TRBV7-2
size: many
D: TRBD2
CDR3: CASSLGLAGSYEQYF

V: TRBV2
size: many
D: TRBD1
CDR3: CASFRRDRTNYGYTF

V: TRBV10-3
size: many
D: TRBD1
CDR3: CAISRQQGNAGYTF

V: TRBV11-2
size: .
D: TRBD2
CDR3: CASSPSGRGTQYF

V: TRBV2
size: many
D: .
CDR3: CASSEEGWAFF

V: TRBV3-1
size: few
D: .
CDR3: CASRRKANTGELFF

V: TRBV12-3/TRBV12-4
size: .
D: .
CDR3: CASSPTPVWTGHIQYF

V: TRBV28
size: .
D: .
CDR3: CASCVTSGAVEAFF

V: TRBV30
size: many
D: .
CDR3: CARKLPGLGYTF

V: TRBV9
size: .
D: TRBD1
CDR3: CASSITGGVHEQYF

V: TRBV27
size: many
D: .
CDR3: CASSSGMWNQPQHF

V: TRBV5-1
size: .
D: TRBD1
CDR3: CASSWTGSSYEQYF

V: TRBV6-5
size: many
D: .
CDR3: CASSSYTRVVSQPQHF

V: TRBV20-1
size: many
D: TRBD2
CDR3: CSARPPGLAGGYGTGELFF

V: TRBV7-8
size: many
D: .
CDR3: CASSLAELQNTGNTIYF

V: TRBV20-1
size: many
D: .
CDR3: CSASEGYEQYF

V: TRBV28
size: many
D: .
CDR3: CASRDSHRRYF

V: TRBV28
size: many
D: .
CDR3: CASSNSGANVLTF

V: TRBV12-3/TRBV12-4
size: many
D: .
CDR3: CASSLRRQTGELFF

V: TRBV6-2/TRBV6-3
size: .
D: TRBD1
CDR3: CASSFTGATEAFF

V: TRBV3-1
size: many
D: .
CDR3: CASSQGPPETQYF

V: TRBV2
size: many
D: .
CDR3: CASSDGSYGRIDYEQYF

V: TRBV29-1
size: many
D: .
CDR3: CSVGIEYTF

V: TRBV28
size: many
D: .
CDR3: CASSQGVLRKQYF

V: TRBV6-4
size: .
D: .
CDR3: CASSDSSSGVQETQYF

V: TRBV12-3/TRBV12-4
size: few
D: TRBD1
CDR3: CASRRDSLYEQYF

V: TRBV28
size: few
D: TRBD2
CDR3: CASSPTGWGGSTGELFF

V: TRBV11-2
size: .
D: .
CDR3: CASSTQRSPLHF

V: TRBV27
size: .
D: .
CDR3: CASSLVTGPEQYF

V: TRBV4-1
size: many
D: .
CDR3: CASSQGDGRETQYF

V: TRBV28
size: .
D: .
CDR3: CASIRQGIEAFF